Given below is one TCR beta chain in context. The protocol was immunoSEQ multiplex PCR, while the TCRdb copy is restricted to in-frame clones and leaves out a portion. The table includes 100,000 to 150,000 clones, roughly 90% detected once. Germline V CDR1 and CDR2: LNHDA, SQIVND (reference sequence). This CDR3 is 14 amino acids long. V was clipped by 3 bases and J by 4 bases; unmatched bases: 5. The record originates from a study of control samples from healthy donors and cancer patients. This receptor was identified in a man aged 50-59 years with head and neck cancer. V is TRBV19 and J is TRBJ1-2, with 7 bases matching TRBD1. The sample was PBMCs. In DNA, the CDR3 is TGTGCCAGTAGTATCCTGGCAGGGGGCTATGGCTACACCTTC. It yields the protein CASSILAGGYGYTF.